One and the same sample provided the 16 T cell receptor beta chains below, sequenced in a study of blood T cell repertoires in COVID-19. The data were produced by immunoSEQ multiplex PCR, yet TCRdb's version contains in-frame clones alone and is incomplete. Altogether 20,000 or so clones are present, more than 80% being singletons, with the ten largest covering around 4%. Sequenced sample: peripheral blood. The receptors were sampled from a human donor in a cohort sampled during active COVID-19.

Here the CDR3 DNA reads TGTGCCAGCACCACTGGGACAGGGAGGAATGAAAAACTGTTTTTT. It specifies CASTTGTGRNEKLFF. V and J are TRBV28 and TRBJ1-4, with 9 bases lining up with TRBD1. The length of the CDR3 is 15 residues. Germline CDR1 is MDHEN and CDR2 is SYDVKM. J lost 5 bases, V lost 7 bases, and 8 bases had no gene match.

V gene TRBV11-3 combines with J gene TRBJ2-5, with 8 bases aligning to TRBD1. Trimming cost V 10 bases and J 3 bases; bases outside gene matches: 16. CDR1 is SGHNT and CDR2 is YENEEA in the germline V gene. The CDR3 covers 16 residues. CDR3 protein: CATTQTGAGPKETQYF. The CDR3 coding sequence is TGTGCCACCACTCAGACAGGGGCGGGACCAAAAGAGACCCAGTACTTC.

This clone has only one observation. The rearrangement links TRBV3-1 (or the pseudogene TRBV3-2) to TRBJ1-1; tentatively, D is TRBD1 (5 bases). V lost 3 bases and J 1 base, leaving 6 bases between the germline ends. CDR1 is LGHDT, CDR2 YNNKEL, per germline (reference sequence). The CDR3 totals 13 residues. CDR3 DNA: TGTGCCAGCAGCCAGGGGGGGAACACTGAAGCTTTCTTT. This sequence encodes CASSQGGNTEAFF.

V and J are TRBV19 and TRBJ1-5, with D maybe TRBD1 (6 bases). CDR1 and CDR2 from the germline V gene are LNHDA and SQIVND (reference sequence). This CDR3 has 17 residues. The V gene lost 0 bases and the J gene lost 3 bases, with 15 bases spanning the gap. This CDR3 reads CASSIDGERDNNQPQHF. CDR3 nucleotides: TGTGCCAGTAGTATAGATGGCGAGAGGGACAACAATCAGCCCCAGCATTTT.

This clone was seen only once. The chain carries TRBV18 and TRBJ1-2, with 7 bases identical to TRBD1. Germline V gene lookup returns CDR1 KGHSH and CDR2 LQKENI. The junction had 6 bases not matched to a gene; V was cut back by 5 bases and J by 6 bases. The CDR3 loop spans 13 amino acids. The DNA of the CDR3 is TGTGCCAGCTCAGGGACAGTGAATGATGGCTACACCTTC. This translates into CASSGTVNDGYTF.

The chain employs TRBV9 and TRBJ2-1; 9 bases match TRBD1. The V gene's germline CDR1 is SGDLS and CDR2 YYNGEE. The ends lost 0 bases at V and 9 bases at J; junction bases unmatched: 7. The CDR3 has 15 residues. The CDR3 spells CASSVVGTGSSEQFF. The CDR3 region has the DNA TGTGCCAGCAGCGTAGTAGGGACAGGGTCGAGTGAGCAGTTCTTC.

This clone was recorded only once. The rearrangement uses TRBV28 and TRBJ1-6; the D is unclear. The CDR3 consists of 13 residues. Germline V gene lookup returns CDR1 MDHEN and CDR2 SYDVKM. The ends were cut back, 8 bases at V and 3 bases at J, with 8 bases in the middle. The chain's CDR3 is CASGTDYNSPLHF. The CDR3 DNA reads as TGTGCCAGCGGCACCGACTATAATTCACCCCTCCACTTT.

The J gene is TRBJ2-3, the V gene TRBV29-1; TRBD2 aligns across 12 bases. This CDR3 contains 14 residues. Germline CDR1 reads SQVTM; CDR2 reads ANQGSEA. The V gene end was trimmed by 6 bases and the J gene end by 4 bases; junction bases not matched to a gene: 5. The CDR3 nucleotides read TGCAGCGTGTCTAGCGGGGGGGATGCAGATACGCAGTATTTT. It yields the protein CSVSSGGDADTQYF.

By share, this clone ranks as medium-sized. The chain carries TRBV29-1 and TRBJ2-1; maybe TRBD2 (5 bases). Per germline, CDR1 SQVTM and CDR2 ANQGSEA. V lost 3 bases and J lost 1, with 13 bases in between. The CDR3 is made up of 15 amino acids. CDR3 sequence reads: CSVDPGKASYNEQFF. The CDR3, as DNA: TGCAGCGTTGATCCGGGAAAGGCATCCTACAATGAGCAGTTCTTC.

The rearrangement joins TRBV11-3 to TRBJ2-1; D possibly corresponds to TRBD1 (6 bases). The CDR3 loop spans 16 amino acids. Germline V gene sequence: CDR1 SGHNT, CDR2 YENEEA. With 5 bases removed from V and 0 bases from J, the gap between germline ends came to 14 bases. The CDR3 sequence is CASSTIDRSSYNEQFF. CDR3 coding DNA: TGTGCCAGCAGCACCATAGACAGGAGCTCCTACAATGAGCAGTTCTTC.

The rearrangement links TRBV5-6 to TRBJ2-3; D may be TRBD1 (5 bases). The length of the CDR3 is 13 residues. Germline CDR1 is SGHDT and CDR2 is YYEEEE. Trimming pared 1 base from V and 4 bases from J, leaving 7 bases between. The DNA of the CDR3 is TGTGCCAGCAGCTTGAGGGGCGCAGATACGCAGTATTTT. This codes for CASSLRGADTQYF.

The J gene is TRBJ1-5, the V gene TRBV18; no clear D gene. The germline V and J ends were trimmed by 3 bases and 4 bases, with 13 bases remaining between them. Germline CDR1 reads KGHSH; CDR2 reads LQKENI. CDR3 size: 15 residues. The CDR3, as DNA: TGTGCCAGCTCACCGGAGGGTATGAGAAATCAGCCCCAGCATTTT. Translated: CASSPEGMRNQPQHF.

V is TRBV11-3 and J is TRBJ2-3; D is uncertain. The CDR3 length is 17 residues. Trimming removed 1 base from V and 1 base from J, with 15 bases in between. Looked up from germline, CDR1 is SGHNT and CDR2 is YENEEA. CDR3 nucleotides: TGTGCCAGCAGCTTAGCCTTTACCCTCCCGGGCACAGATACGCAGTATTTT. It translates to CASSLAFTLPGTDTQYF.

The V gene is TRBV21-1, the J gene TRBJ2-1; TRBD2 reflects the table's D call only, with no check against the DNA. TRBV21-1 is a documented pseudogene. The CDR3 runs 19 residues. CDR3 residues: CASSKKPSGLAGGDNEQFF. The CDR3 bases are TGTGCCAGCAGCAAAAAACCCTCGGGACTAGCGGGAGGGGACAATGAGCAGTTCTTC.

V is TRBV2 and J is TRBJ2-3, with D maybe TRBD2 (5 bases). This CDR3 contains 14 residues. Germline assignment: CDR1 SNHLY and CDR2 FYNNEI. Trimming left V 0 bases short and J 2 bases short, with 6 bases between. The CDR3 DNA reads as TGTGCCAGCAGTGAAGCGCGGGTCACAGATACGCAGTATTTT. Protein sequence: CASSEARVTDTQYF.

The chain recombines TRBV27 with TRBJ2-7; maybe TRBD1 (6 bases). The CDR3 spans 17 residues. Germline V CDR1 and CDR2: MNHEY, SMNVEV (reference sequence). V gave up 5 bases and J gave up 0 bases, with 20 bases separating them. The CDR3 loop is CASSPQGIGQSSYEQYF. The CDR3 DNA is TGTGCCAGCAGTCCACAGGGCATCGGACAGAGCTCCTACGAGCAGTACTTC.